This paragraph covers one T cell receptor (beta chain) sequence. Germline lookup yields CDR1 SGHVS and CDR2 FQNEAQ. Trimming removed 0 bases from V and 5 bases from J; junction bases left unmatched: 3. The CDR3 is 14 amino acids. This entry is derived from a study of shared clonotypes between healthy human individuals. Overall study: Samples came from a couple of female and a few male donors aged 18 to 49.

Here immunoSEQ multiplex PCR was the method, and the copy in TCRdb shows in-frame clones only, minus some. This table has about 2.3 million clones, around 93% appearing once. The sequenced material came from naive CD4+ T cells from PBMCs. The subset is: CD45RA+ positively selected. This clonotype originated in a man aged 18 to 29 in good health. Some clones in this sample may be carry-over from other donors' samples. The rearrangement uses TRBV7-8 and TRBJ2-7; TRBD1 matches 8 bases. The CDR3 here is CASSLADRANEQYF. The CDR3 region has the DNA TGTGCCAGCAGCTTAGCGGACAGGGCGAACGAGCAGTACTTC.